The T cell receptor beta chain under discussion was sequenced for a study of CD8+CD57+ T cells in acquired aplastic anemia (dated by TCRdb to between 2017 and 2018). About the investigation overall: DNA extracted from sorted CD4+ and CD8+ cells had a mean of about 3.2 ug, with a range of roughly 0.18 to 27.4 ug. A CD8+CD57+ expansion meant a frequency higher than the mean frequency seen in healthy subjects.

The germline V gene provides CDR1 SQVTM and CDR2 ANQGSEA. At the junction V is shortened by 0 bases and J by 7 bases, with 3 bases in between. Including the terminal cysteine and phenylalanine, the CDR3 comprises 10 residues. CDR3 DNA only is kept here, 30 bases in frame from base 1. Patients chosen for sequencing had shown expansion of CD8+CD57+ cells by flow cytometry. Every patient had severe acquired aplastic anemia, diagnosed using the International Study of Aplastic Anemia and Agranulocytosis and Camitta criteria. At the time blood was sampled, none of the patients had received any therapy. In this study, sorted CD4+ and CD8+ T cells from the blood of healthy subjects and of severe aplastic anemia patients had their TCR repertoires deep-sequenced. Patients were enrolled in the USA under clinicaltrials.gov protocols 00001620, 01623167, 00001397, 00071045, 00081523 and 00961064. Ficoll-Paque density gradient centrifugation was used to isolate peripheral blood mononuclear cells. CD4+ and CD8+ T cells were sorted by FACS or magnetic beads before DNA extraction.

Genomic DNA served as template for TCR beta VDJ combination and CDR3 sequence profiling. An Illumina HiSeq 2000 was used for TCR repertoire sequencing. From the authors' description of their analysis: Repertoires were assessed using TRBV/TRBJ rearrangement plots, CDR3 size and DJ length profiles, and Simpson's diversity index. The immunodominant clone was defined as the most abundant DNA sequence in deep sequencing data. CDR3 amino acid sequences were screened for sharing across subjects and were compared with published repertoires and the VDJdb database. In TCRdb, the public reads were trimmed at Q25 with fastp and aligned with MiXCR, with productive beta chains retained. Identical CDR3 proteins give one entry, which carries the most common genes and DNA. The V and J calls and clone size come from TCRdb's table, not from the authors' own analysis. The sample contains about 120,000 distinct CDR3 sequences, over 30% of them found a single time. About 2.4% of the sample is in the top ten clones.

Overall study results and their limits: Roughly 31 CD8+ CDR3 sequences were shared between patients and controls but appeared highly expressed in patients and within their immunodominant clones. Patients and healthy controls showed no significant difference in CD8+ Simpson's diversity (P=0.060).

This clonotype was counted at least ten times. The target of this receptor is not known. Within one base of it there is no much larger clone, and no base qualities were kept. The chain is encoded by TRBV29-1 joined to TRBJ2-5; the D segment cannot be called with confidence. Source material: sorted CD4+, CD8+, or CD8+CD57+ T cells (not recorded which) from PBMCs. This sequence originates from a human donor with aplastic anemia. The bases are TGCAGCGTTGAAGAAGGGACCCAGTACTTC. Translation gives CSVEEGTQYF.